This T cell receptor (beta chain) stems from a study of technical replicates of blood from a few donors. The CDR3 consists of 14 residues. V lost 7 bases to trimming and J lost 1 base; unmatched junction nucleotides: 3. The germline V gene has CDR1 SGHDN and CDR2 FVKESK. Profiled with immunoSEQ multiplex PCR; TCRdb holds only in-frame clones, not every one. The data show some 80,000 clones, roughly 94% seen once. The sequence derives from a human donor in good health. V and J are TRBV14 and TRBJ2-3, with 9 bases lining up with TRBD2. Sequencing was carried out using T cells isolated from PBMCs. This CDR3 reads CASTLAGGTDTQYF. DNA for the CDR3: TGTGCCAGCACCTTAGCGGGAGGCACAGATACGCAGTATTTT.